These 8 T cell receptor beta chains originate from one sample sequenced in a study of T cell repertoires in cytomegalovirus infection. Each CDR3 protein is one row after TCRdb ran MiXCR on the reads. The table has about 900,000 distinct CDR3 sequences, 30% to 40% seen once. These receptors have no known antigen. This specimen was cultured CD8+ T cells from PBMCs, taken from culture after CMV antigen stimulation. These receptor sequences come from a human donor in good health (CMV status not recorded). Some clones in this sample may be carry-over from other donors' samples.

The gene calls are TRBV12-5 and TRBJ1-5; possible D gene TRBD1, 6 bases. This CDR3 comprises 17 residues. Germline CDR1 LGHNT, CDR2 FRNRAP. V dropped 1 base and J dropped 0 bases, with 13 bases sitting between them. The CDR3 region has the DNA TGTGCTAGTGGTTTGGGGGTCCGGGACATTAGCAATCAGCCCCAGCATTTT. This encodes CASGLGVRDISNQPQHF.

The chain couples TRBV27 to TRBJ2-3; D ambiguous. V was pared by 0 bases and J by 3 bases, with 16 bases between. This CDR3 contains 17 residues. Germline assignment: CDR1 MNHEY and CDR2 SMNVEV (reference sequence). The DNA for the CDR3 is TGTGCCAGCAGTTTATCCTTTGACTCCTCCAGTACAGATACGCAGTATTTT. Protein sequence: CASSLSFDSSSTDTQYF.

This clonotype appeared many times. This rearrangement joins TRBV6-1 to TRBJ1-5, with a weak D call TRBD1 (5 bases). The V gene's germline CDR1 is MNHNS and CDR2 SASEGT. This CDR3 has 15 residues. Trimming cost V 7 bases and J 0 bases, with 13 bases left between them. Written as DNA, the CDR3 is TGTGCCAGCACCCTGGGACGAAATAGCAATCAGCCCCAGCATTTT. The encoded protein is CASTLGRNSNQPQHF.

This clonotype was seen a single time. This chain links TRBV5-6 with TRBJ2-7; tentatively, D is TRBD1 (6 bases). V lost 4 bases, J lost 7 bases, and 12 bases lay in between. This CDR3 is 12 amino acids long. Germline CDR1 is SGHDT and CDR2 is YYEEEE. The CDR3 coding sequence is TGTGCCAGCAGCATAGGGACAAGTGAGCAGTACGTC. It translates to CASSIGTSEQYV.

This chain connects TRBV14 to TRBJ2-3; D perhaps matches TRBD1 (6 bases). Germline V lookup: CDR1 SGHDN, CDR2 FVKESK. This CDR3 has 15 amino acids. Between the trimmed V and J ends, which lost 1 base and 2 bases, there was a span of 10 bases. In nucleotides, the CDR3 is TGTGCCAGCAGCCAAGGACAGGACTCCACAGATACGCAGTATTTT. Its protein product is CASSQGQDSTDTQYF.

This clonotype showed up just a few times. The V and J genes are TRBV6-6 and TRBJ2-3, with a possible D match to TRBD2 (5 bases). Deletions cut 0 bases from V and 3 bases from J, with 7 bases between. There are 14 residues in the CDR3. Germline V CDR1 and CDR2: MNHNY, SVGAGI (reference sequence). The CDR3 DNA reads TGTGCCAGCAGTTACTCGCCGGGGACAGATACGCAGTATTTT. This sequence encodes CASSYSPGTDTQYF.

The V and J genes are TRBV10-3 and TRBJ2-1; D is possibly TRBD1 or TRBD2 (5 bases each). This CDR3 is 14 amino acids long. Trimming stripped 6 bases from V and 6 bases from J, with 15 bases between. CDR1 is ENHRY, CDR2 SYGVKD, per germline. In DNA, the CDR3 is TGTGCCATCAGGGTTGGGGACCGGGGCAATGAGCAGTTCTTC. Its protein is CAIRVGDRGNEQFF.

This clonotype was seen a few times. The CDR3 loop is CASSRLTRDMVMNTEAFF. Here the CDR3 DNA reads TGTGCCAGTAGTCGGCTTACCCGGGACATGGTTATGAACACTGAAGCTTTCTTT. This rearrangement joins TRBV19 to TRBJ1-1; weak D call: TRBD1 (6 bases). The V end lost 5 bases, the J end lost 0 bases, and 22 bases lay between the germline ends. The CDR3 is 18 amino acids. Germline-derived CDR1 and CDR2 are LNHDA and SQIVND (reference sequence).